This TCR beta chain was profiled in a study of cytomegalovirus exposure and HLA in healthy donors. Regarding the study as a whole: Researchers counted roughly 150 TCR beta chains as cytomegalovirus-associated. Fewer N-insertions (relative to the approximately 700-donor mean) were reportedly seen in an Asian-associated ancestry cluster in a later analysis. Most TCR sequences were uncommon, yet certain public TCRs appeared in many donors.

On this clone: Its target is not known.

When sampled, the donors appeared nominally healthy, though they likely had unrecorded immune exposures. The PCR was carried out with 60 Vbeta primers and 13 Jbeta primers. The method was immunoSEQ multiplex PCR; TCRdb's version includes in-frame clones alone and lacks a portion of them. Here the sample spans roughly 140,000 clones, roughly 82% being singletons. The TCR comes from a male donor in good health and CMV-seronegative. Sequenced sample: PBMCs.

The CDR3 region is CASSPQQGETQYF. CDR3 sequence (DNA): TGTGCCAGCTCACCACAACAGGGGGAGACCCAGTACTTC. This sequence joins TRBV18 and TRBJ2-5, with TRBD1 matching 7 bases. This CDR3 spans 13 amino acids. V shed 1 base and J 5 bases; nucleotides not matched to a gene: 1. The germline gives CDR1 KGHSH, CDR2 LQKENI.